Presented here are 17 T cell receptor beta chains from one specimen sequenced in a study of cytomegalovirus exposure and HLA in healthy donors. The PCR made use of 60 Vbeta and 13 Jbeta primers. Only in-frame clones appear in the TCRdb table, and some are missing; sequencing was by immunoSEQ multiplex PCR. The table records roughly 150,000 clones, nearly 80% of them present only once. The specimen was PBMCs. The receptors were gathered from a man aged 25 to 45 in good health and CMV-seronegative.

A single count supports this clone. The chain couples TRBV19 to TRBJ1-1; a weak D match, TRBD1 (5 bases). V dropped 5 bases and J dropped 1 base, with 17 bases sitting between them. Germline V gene lookup returns CDR1 LNHDA and CDR2 SQIVND (reference sequence). CDR3 length: 16 residues. CDR3 DNA sequence: TGTGCCAGTAGTTCCCTGGTGTGGGGGGAGAACACTGAAGCTTTCTTT. Its protein product is CASSSLVWGENTEAFF.

The chain uses TRBV4-1 and TRBJ2-5, with D maybe TRBD1 (5 bases). The CDR3 has 12 residues. From germline, CDR1 is MGHRA and CDR2 YSYEKL. Trimming shortened V by 4 bases and J by 4 bases, and 7 bases separated the two germline ends. CDR3 residues: CASSRDRETQYF. The CDR3 bases are TGCGCCAGCAGCCGTGACAGAGAGACCCAGTACTTC.

The rearrangement links TRBV21-1 to TRBJ2-3; the listed D gene, TRBD2, was not tested against the DNA. TRBV21-1 is deemed a pseudogene. The CDR3 extends over 17 amino acids. The CDR3 sequence: CASSKGADFHRTDTQYF. For the CDR3, the DNA is TGTGCCAGCAGCAAAGGGGCGGACTTCCATCGCACAGATACGCAGTATTTT.

The chain joins TRBV7-9 to TRBJ2-7, with 9 bases identical to TRBD2. The CDR3 extends over 16 amino acids. CDR1 SEHNR and CDR2 FQNEAQ come from the germline V gene (reference sequence). V shed 6 bases and J 0 bases; nucleotides not matched to a gene: 9. CDR3: CASSQRLAGISYEQYF. The CDR3 DNA sequence: TGTGCCAGCAGTCAGCGGCTAGCGGGGATCTCCTACGAGCAGTACTTC.

The chain combines TRBV5-1 with TRBJ2-7; 11 bases match TRBD2. CDR1 is SGHRS and CDR2 is YFSETQ in the germline V gene. J lost 3 bases, V lost 0 bases, and 8 bases had no gene match. The CDR3 contains 17 residues. CDR3 protein: CASSLGSGRAIGYEQYF. The DNA for the CDR3 is TGCGCCAGCAGCTTGGGTAGCGGGAGGGCTATAGGCTACGAGCAGTACTTC.

The V gene is TRBV6-5, the J gene TRBJ1-2; possible D gene TRBD1, 6 bases. The germline CDR1 and CDR2 sequences are MNHEY and SVGAGI. The CDR3 length is 15 residues. V was cut by 0 bases and J by 4 bases, with 12 bases left in between. For the CDR3, the DNA is TGTGCCAGCAGTTACTCTAGACAGGACCGCTATGGCTACACCTTC. Amino acid sequence: CASSYSRQDRYGYTF.

The rearrangement uses TRBV6-5 and TRBJ2-4; the match to TRBD2 covers 10 bases. The CDR3 is 14 residues long. Trimming at V came to 5 bases and at J to 8 bases, leaving 6 bases not matched to a gene. Looked up from germline, CDR1 is MNHEY and CDR2 is SVGAGI. The CDR3 reads CASSQRGGEDIQYF. The DNA for the CDR3 is TGTGCCAGCAGTCAGCGGGGGGGGGAGGACATTCAGTACTTC.

This chain links TRBV28 with TRBJ2-5, with 9 positions matching TRBD2. The J call is in doubt because the DNA end fits TRBJ2-7 better. The CDR3 sequence is 14 residues long. From germline, CDR1 is MDHEN and CDR2 SYDVKM. This chain's CDR3 is CASSVAGAVGEQYF. The CDR3 DNA reads as TGTGCCAGCAGTGTAGCGGGAGCTGTCGGCGAGCAGTACTTC.

The J gene is TRBJ1-2, the V gene TRBV6-5; 7 nucleotides agree with TRBD1. Germline V gives CDR1 MNHEY, CDR2 SVGAGI. This CDR3 contains 16 residues. J gave up 5 bases and V 2 bases, and 11 bases lay outside the gene matches. The CDR3, as DNA: TGTGCCAGCAGTTACGCTTGGACAGGATCTGCGTATGGCTACACCTTC. Protein: CASSYAWTGSAYGYTF.

The chain has TRBV5-6 and TRBJ1-5, with D perhaps matching TRBD1 (5 bases). Germline V lookup: CDR1 SGHDT, CDR2 YYEEEE. The CDR3 length is 13 residues. V gave up 0 bases and J gave up 5 bases, with 6 bases separating them. The CDR3 nucleotides are TGTGCCAGCAGCTTGGCAGGGTATCAGCCCCAGCATTTT. Encoded protein: CASSLAGYQPQHF.

The chain is built from TRBV7-2 and TRBJ1-2; 8 nucleotides match TRBD1. The CDR3 runs to 16 residues. Germline assignment: CDR1 SGHTA and CDR2 FQGNSA. J lost 4 bases, V lost 4 bases, and 11 bases had no gene match. The CDR3 DNA reads as TGTGCCAGCAGCTCCTTTCAGGGGGCCCAAATCTATGGCTACACCTTC. Its protein is CASSSFQGAQIYGYTF.

This clone came up a few times. The chain carries TRBV18 and TRBJ1-1; D perhaps matches TRBD1 (5 bases). Per germline, CDR1 KGHSH and CDR2 LQKENI. The CDR3 runs to 13 residues. Trimming removed 3 bases at V and 3 bases at J, with 8 bases between. CDR3 bases: TGTGCCAGCTCACCGACAGAAGACACTGAAGCTTTCTTT. Translation gives CASSPTEDTEAFF.

A few counts support this clone. This chain joins TRBV7-6 and TRBJ2-1, with 8 positions matching TRBD1. This CDR3 has 15 residues. V gave up 2 bases and J gave up 8 bases; unmatched junction bases: 8. CDR1 and CDR2 from the germline V gene are SGHVS and FNYEAQ. The CDR3 DNA reads TGTGCCAGCAGCTTATTTTGGCAGGGGGCATATGAGCAGTTCTTC. Its protein is CASSLFWQGAYEQFF.

The chain has TRBV28 and TRBJ2-7; possibly TRBD2 for D (6 bases). CDR1 MDHEN and CDR2 SYDVKM come from the germline V gene. This CDR3 region has 18 residues. With 2 bases removed from V and 5 bases from J, the gap between germline ends came to 25 bases. The CDR3 DNA follows: TGTGCCAGCAGTTTACGAGCGGGTAGGTTGGGTAGCCTCCACGAGCAGTACTTC. The encoded protein is CASSLRAGRLGSLHEQYF. Filled out from reference TRBV28 and TRBJ2-7, the complete variable domain reads DVKVTQSSRYLVKRTGEKVFLECVQDMDHENMFWYRQDPGLGLRLIYFSYDVKMKEKGDIPEGYSVSREKKERFSLILESASTNQTSMYLCASSLRAGRLGSLHEQYFGPGTRLTVT.

This chain links TRBV2 with TRBJ2-7, with D possibly being TRBD1 (6 bases). Germline V gives CDR1 SNHLY, CDR2 FYNNEI. V lost 6 bases, J lost 3 bases, and 12 bases lay in between. The length of the CDR3 is 13 residues. This CDR3 is CASRAQGVYEQYF. The CDR3, as DNA: TGTGCCAGCAGGGCACAGGGTGTCTACGAGCAGTACTTC.

The chain links TRBV21-1 to TRBJ2-2; TRBD2, the D gene given by the table, was not confirmed from the DNA. TRBV21-1 has pseudogene status. The CDR3 is 15 amino acids. The CDR3 nucleotides read TGTGCCAGCAGCCCCCAACCTCCGGGAACCGGGGAGCTGTTTTTT. Translation: CASSPQPPGTGELFF.

The chain couples TRBV11-2 to TRBJ2-1; 7 positions match TRBD2. J lost 6 bases, V lost 5 bases, and 13 bases had no gene match. Germline CDR1 reads SGHAT; CDR2 reads FQNNGV. The CDR3 runs to 16 residues. The CDR3 reads CASSPQSGNVRNEQFF. CDR3 nucleotides: TGTGCCAGCAGCCCCCAGAGCGGGAATGTTCGCAATGAGCAGTTCTTC.